The present T cell receptor (beta chain) was sequenced within a study of T-cell memory formation after mild COVID-19. In the study overall: The TCR clusters were mostly specific to one donor. General study results and limits: Researchers found some responding clones in pre-infection memory, a sign that cross-reactive memory joined.

Details on this clonotype: Antigen: not known.

This CDR3 region has 13 residues. The germline V and J ends were trimmed by 4 bases and 3 bases, with 10 bases remaining between them. Germline-derived CDR1 and CDR2 are LGHNA and YSLEER. TCRdb redid the calling of the 5' RACE reads with MiXCR, one entry per CDR3 protein. The sample yields 550,000 to 700,000 distinct CDR3 sequences, under 20% seen once. The TCR originated in an adult woman who had mild COVID-19 (a few samples of this study predate the infection). Cell type and time point are not known. The J gene is TRBJ2-7, the V gene TRBV4-3, with D perhaps matching TRBD1 (6 bases). The sequenced sample was PBMCs or a T cell subset sorted from them (not recorded which). CDR3 sequence (DNA): TGCGCCAGCAGCCGGGGGCCCCACTACGAGCAGTACTTC. Protein sequence: CASSRGPHYEQYF.